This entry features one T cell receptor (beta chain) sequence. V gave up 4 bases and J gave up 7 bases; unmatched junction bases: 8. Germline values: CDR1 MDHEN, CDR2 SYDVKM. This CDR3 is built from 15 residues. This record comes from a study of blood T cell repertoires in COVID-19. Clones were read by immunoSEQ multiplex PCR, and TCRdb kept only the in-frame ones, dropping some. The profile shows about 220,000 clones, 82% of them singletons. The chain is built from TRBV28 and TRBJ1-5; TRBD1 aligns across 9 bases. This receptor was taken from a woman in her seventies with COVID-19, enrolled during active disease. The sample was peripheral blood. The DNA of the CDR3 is TGTGCCAGCAGTTCAGCCGGGACAGGGTACCAGCCCCAGCATTTT. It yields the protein CASSSAGTGYQPQHF. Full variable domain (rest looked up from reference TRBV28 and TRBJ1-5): DVKVTQSSRYLVKRTGEKVFLECVQDMDHENMFWYRQDPGLGLRLIYFSYDVKMKEKGDIPEGYSVSREKKERFSLILESASTNQTSMYLCASSSAGTGYQPQHFGDGTRLSIL.